One sample yielded the 11 T cell receptor beta chains listed below, sequenced in a study of OX40 agonist ivuxolimab in advanced cancers. Data came from immunoSEQ multiplex PCR; TCRdb stores just in-frame clones and leaves some out. Here the sample spans tens of thousands of clones, about 91% being singletons. The sequencing used CD4+ or CD8+ T cells sorted from blood, collected in a trial of the OX40 agonist ivuxolimab. Source of these receptors: an adult with an advanced solid tumor such as melanoma, head and neck, liver or kidney cancer.

This chain links TRBV6-1 with TRBJ2-5; D call uncertain. CDR3 size: 15 residues. The germline V and J ends were trimmed by 4 bases and 5 bases, with 17 bases remaining between them. In germline, CDR1 is MNHNS, CDR2 SASEGT. The CDR3 reads CASSVGTSRPETQYF. Written as DNA, the CDR3 is TGTGCCAGCAGTGTGGGCACTTCCCGTCCGGAGACCCAGTACTTC.

The rearrangement links TRBV4-2 to TRBJ1-4, with D possibly being TRBD1 (5 bases). Germline V gene sequence: CDR1 LGHNA, CDR2 YNFKEQ. V gave up 7 bases and J gave up 3 bases, with 18 bases separating them. The CDR3 runs 16 residues. The CDR3 reads CASKNSLRGSNEKLFF. The CDR3 nucleotides read TGTGCCAGCAAAAATTCCCTCCGGGGGTCTAATGAAAAACTGTTTTTT.

The gene calls are TRBV28 and TRBJ1-5; weak D call: TRBD1 (6 bases). V lost 6 bases and J 6 bases, leaving 21 bases between the germline ends. The CDR3 contains 16 residues. Germline V gene sequence: CDR1 MDHEN, CDR2 SYDVKM. CDR3 sequence (DNA): TGTGCCAGCAGCCCCCACAGGGACGGTTCGTTTCAGCCCCAGCATTTT. It codes for CASSPHRDGSFQPQHF.

This sequence joins TRBV10-3 and TRBJ1-4, with a possible D match to TRBD1 (5 bases). The CDR3 covers 14 residues. Germline lookup yields CDR1 ENHRY and CDR2 SYGVKD. Deletions cut 2 bases from V and 7 bases from J, with 11 bases between. CDR3 sequence: CAISEGASGEKLFF. In DNA, the CDR3 is TGTGCCATCAGTGAGGGGGCGTCGGGTGAAAAACTGTTTTTT.

This chain joins TRBV28 and TRBJ1-2; the D gene is possibly TRBD1 (5 bases). CDR1 is MDHEN and CDR2 is SYDVKM in the germline V gene. This CDR3 is 15 amino acids long. The V end was cut by 1 base, the J end by 5 bases, with 14 bases between. CDR3 sequence reads: CASSLYLGGLYGYTF. The CDR3 coding sequence is TGTGCCAGCAGTTTATATTTGGGGGGATTGTATGGCTACACCTTC.

The rearrangement uses TRBV27 and TRBJ2-7, with a possible D match to TRBD2 (7 bases). This CDR3 has 17 amino acids. Per the germline V gene, CDR1 is MNHEY and CDR2 is SMNVEV (reference sequence). The V and J ends lost 4 bases and 2 bases respectively, with 21 bases between them. The CDR3 DNA reads as TGTGCCAGCAGTTCTTTAGGGGGAGGGGGTCGACCCTACGAGCAGTACTTC. Amino acid sequence: CASSSLGGGGRPYEQYF.

The chain combines TRBV4-1 with TRBJ2-5; 10 bases fit TRBD2. This CDR3 contains 17 residues. Germline assignment: CDR1 MGHRA and CDR2 YSYEKL. J gave up 5 bases and V 1 base, and 10 bases lay outside the gene matches. CDR3 coding DNA: TGCGCCAGCAGCCAAGCTAGCGGGAGTTCTCGGTTTGAGACCCAGTACTTC. This translates into CASSQASGSSRFETQYF.

V and J are TRBV7-8 and TRBJ1-2; D may be TRBD1 (6 bases). V lost 5 bases to trimming and J lost 6 bases, with 25 bases between them. There are 17 residues in the CDR3. Germline V gene data show CDR1 as SGHVS and CDR2 as FQNEAQ. CDR3 sequence: CASSIGGSGALRDGYTF. In DNA, the CDR3 is TGTGCCAGCAGCATAGGGGGATCGGGGGCGCTGAGGGATGGCTACACCTTC. The complete variable domain, with remaining parts taken from reference TRBV7-8 and TRBJ1-2, reads GAGVSQSPRYKVAKRGQDVALRCDPISGHVSLFWYQQALGQGPEFLTYFQNEAQLDKSGLPSDRFFAERPEGSVSTLKIQRTQQEDSAVYLCASSIGGSGALRDGYTFGSGTRLTVV.

The chain joins TRBV27 to TRBJ2-3; 13 nucleotides align to TRBD2. CDR1 and CDR2 from the germline V gene are MNHEY and SMNVEV (reference sequence). The trim removed 6 bases at V and 0 bases at J, leaving 9 bases unmatched. There are 18 residues in the CDR3. In DNA form, the CDR3 reads TGTGCCAGCAGCCCCCGGACTAGCGGGAGAGTCAGCACAGATACGCAGTATTTT. Protein: CASSPRTSGRVSTDTQYF.

This chain connects TRBV7-9 to TRBJ2-7; TRBD2 might be the D (6 bases). This CDR3 region has 13 residues. The V and J ends lost 8 bases and 1 base respectively, with 12 bases between them. Germline V gene lookup returns CDR1 SEHNR and CDR2 FQNEAQ (reference sequence). DNA of the CDR3: TGTGCCAGCGGGGCGGGGAATTCCTACGAGCAGTACTTC. Translated, it gives CASGAGNSYEQYF.

The chain couples TRBV30 to TRBJ2-5; D is possibly TRBD1 or TRBD2 (6 bases each). Germline loops: CDR1 GTSNPN, CDR2 SVGIG (reference sequence). The CDR3 has 13 amino acids. V was clipped by 1 base and J by 5 bases, with 11 bases between them. CDR3 amino acids: CAWSGGGGETQYF. CDR3 nucleotides: TGTGCCTGGAGTGGAGGGGGAGGCGAGACCCAGTACTTC.